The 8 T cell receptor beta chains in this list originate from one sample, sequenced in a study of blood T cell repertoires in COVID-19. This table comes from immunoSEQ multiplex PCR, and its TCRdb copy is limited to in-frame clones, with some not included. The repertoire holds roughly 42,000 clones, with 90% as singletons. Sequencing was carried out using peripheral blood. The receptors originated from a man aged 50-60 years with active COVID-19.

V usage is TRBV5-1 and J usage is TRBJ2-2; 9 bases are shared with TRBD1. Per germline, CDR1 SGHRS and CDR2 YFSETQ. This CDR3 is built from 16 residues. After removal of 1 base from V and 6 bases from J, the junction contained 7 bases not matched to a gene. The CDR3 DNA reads TGCGCCAGCAGCTTGTATTGGACAGGGGATTCCGGGGAGCTGTTTTTT. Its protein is CASSLYWTGDSGELFF.

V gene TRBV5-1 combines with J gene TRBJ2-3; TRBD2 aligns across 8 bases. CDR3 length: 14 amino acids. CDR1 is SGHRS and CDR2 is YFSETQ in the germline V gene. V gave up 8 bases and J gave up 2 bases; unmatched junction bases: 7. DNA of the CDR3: TGCGCCAGTCAAGCGGGGGTACTCACAGATACGCAGTATTTT. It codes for CASQAGVLTDTQYF.

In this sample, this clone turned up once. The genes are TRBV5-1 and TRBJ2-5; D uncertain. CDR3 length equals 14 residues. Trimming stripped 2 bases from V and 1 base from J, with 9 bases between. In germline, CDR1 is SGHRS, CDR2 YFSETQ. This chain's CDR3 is CASSLLTGQETQYF. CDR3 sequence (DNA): TGCGCCAGCAGCTTATTGACTGGCCAAGAGACCCAGTACTTC.

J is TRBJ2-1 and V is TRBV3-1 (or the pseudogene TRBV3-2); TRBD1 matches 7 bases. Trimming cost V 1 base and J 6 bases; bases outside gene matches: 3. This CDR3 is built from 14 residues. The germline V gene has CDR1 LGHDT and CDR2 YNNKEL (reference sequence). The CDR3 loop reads CASSQAGQFNEQFF. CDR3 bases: TGTGCCAGCAGCCAAGCGGGACAGTTCAATGAGCAGTTCTTC.

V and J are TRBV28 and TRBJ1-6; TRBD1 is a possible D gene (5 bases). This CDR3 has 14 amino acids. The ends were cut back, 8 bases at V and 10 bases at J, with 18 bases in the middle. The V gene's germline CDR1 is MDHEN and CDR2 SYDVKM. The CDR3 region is CASSPLGVQSPLHF. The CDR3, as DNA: TGTGCCAGCTCACCCTTAGGGGTTCAATCACCCCTCCACTTT.

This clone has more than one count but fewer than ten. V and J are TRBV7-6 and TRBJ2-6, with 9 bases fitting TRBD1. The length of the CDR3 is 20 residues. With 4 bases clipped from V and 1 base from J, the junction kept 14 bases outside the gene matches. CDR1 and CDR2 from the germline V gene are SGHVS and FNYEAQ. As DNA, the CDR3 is TGTGCCAGCAGCTCCCTGCCGGGACAGGGTCCTCCTTCTGGGGCCAACGTCCTGACTTTC. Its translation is CASSSLPGQGPPSGANVLTF.

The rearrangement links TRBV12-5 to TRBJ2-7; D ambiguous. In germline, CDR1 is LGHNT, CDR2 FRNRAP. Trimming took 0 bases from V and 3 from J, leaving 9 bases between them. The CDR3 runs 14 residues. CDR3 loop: CASGLVKICYEQYF. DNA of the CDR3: TGTGCTAGTGGTTTGGTAAAAATCTGCTACGAGCAGTACTTC.

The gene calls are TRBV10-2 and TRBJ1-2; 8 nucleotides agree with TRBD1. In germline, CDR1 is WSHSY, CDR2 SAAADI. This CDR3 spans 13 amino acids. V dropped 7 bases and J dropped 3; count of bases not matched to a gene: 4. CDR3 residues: CASTEDRDYGYTF. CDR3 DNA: TGCGCCAGCACCGAGGACAGGGACTATGGCTACACCTTC.